What follows are 31 T cell receptor beta chains derived from one specimen sequenced in a study of blood T cell repertoires in COVID-19. The table came from immunoSEQ multiplex PCR; TCRdb's copy has only in-frame clones and leaves some out. Seen here are around 200,000 clones, 70% to 90% observed once, and the top ten hold over 2.5%. Sequenced: peripheral blood. The receptors originated from a man in his sixties with acute or convalescent COVID-19.

The chain employs TRBV7-9 and TRBJ2-3; D might be TRBD2 (5 bases). This CDR3 is built from 14 residues. Trimming cost V 7 bases and J 2 bases, with 13 bases left between them. Germline lookup yields CDR1 SEHNR and CDR2 FQNEAQ (reference sequence). Written as DNA, the CDR3 is TGTGCCAGCAAAACCTATAGCGCCACAGATACGCAGTATTTT. Translating it yields CASKTYSATDTQYF. The whole variable domain, remainder taken from reference TRBV7-9 and TRBJ2-3, is DTGVSQNPRHKITKRGQNVTFRCDPISEHNRLYWYRQTLGQGPEFLTYFQNEAQLEKSRLLSDRFSAERPKGSFSTLEIQRTEQGDSAMYLCASKTYSATDTQYFGPGTRLTVL.

The chain recombines TRBV5-1 with TRBJ2-1, with TRBD2 as a possible D gene (6 bases). Germline V gives CDR1 SGHRS, CDR2 YFSETQ. The CDR3 totals 14 residues. Deletions cut 3 bases from V and 8 bases from J, with 15 bases between. Here the CDR3 reads CASSWGGLWDEQFF. CDR3 in DNA: TGCGCCAGCAGCTGGGGAGGCCTCTGGGATGAGCAGTTCTTC.

The V gene is TRBV7-9, the J gene TRBJ1-1; D ambiguous. V lost 10 bases and J 0 bases, leaving 12 bases between the germline ends. Per the germline V gene, CDR1 is SEHNR and CDR2 is FQNEAQ (reference sequence). There are 13 residues in the CDR3. Written as DNA, the CDR3 is TGTGCCACCTCGACGGGGATGAACACTGAAGCTTTCTTT. Its protein is CATSTGMNTEAFF.

The CDR3 nucleotides read TGTGCCAGCAGTGAAGCGCTCCAGGGGTTTTCACCCCTCCACTTT. Translating it yields CASSEALQGFSPLHF. This chain joins TRBV6-1 and TRBJ1-6; D is possibly TRBD1 (6 bases). V shed 0 bases and J shed 9 bases, with 12 bases lying between them. CDR1 and CDR2 from the germline V gene are MNHNS and SASEGT. The CDR3 loop spans 15 amino acids.

The rearrangement joins TRBV19 to TRBJ2-3, with TRBD2 identical over 12 bases. CDR1 is LNHDA and CDR2 is SQIVND in the germline V gene (reference sequence). V was pared by 2 bases and J by 6 bases, with 9 bases of the junction left unmatched. This CDR3 region has 17 residues. The CDR3 is CASSISSGRAVLDTQYF. The CDR3 DNA follows: TGTGCCAGTAGTATATCTAGCGGGAGGGCCGTTCTCGATACGCAGTATTTT.

The chain joins TRBV7-2 to TRBJ2-7; 7 nucleotides agree with TRBD2. The CDR3 contains 18 residues. V lost 1 base, J lost 3 bases, and 15 bases stayed unmatched. Looked up from germline, CDR1 is SGHTA and CDR2 is FQGNSA. The CDR3 region is CASSLDFTQTSRYYEQYF. CDR3 bases: TGTGCCAGCAGCTTAGATTTTACGCAGACTAGCAGATACTACGAGCAGTACTTC.

The chain uses TRBV6-5 and TRBJ1-2; tentatively, D is TRBD1 (5 bases). Trimming took 8 bases from V and 8 from J, leaving 18 bases between them. The CDR3 is 13 amino acids. Germline CDR1 is MNHEY and CDR2 is SVGAGI. CDR3 protein: CASWQRLGGGYTF. In DNA, the CDR3 is TGTGCCAGCTGGCAGCGTCTCGGGGGAGGCTACACCTTC.

This chain uses TRBV5-1 with TRBJ2-1; 7 nucleotides align to TRBD2. V lost 0 bases and J lost 9; bases outside the gene matches: 9. Germline assignment: CDR1 SGHRS and CDR2 YFSETQ. The CDR3 sequence is 15 residues long. For the CDR3, the DNA is TGCGCCAGCAGCTTGGCGACGGGAGGAAGCTTTGAGCAGTTCTTC. Protein sequence: CASSLATGGSFEQFF.

The rearrangement uses TRBV7-9 and TRBJ2-1; possibly TRBD2 for D (6 bases). This CDR3 has 16 residues. Trimming took 4 bases from V and 4 from J, leaving 17 bases between them. CDR1 and CDR2 from the germline V gene are SEHNR and FQNEAQ (reference sequence). CDR3 residues: CASSSEPGAFYNEQFF. The DNA of the CDR3 is TGTGCCAGCAGCTCCGAACCGGGAGCCTTTTACAATGAGCAGTTCTTC.

This chain links TRBV15 with TRBJ2-2; TRBD2 aligns across 14 bases. The CDR3 loop spans 18 amino acids. The junction had 10 bases not matched to a gene; V was cut back by 5 bases and J by 5 bases. CDR1 and CDR2 (germline): LNHNV, YYDKDF (reference sequence). Here the CDR3 DNA reads TGTGCCACCAGCTCCCGACTAGCGGGAGGGCCCAGGACCGGGGAGCTGTTTTTT. It yields the protein CATSSRLAGGPRTGELFF.

The rearrangement links TRBV6-1 to TRBJ1-4; tentative D call: TRBD1 (5 bases). Germline V gene data show CDR1 as MNHNS and CDR2 as SASEGT. Trimming pared 5 bases from V and 8 bases from J, leaving 15 bases between. CDR3 length: 14 amino acids. In nucleotides, the CDR3 is TGTGCCAGCAGTTTAGGGGCCACGGTGGAAAAACTGTTTTTT. Residues: CASSLGATVEKLFF.

The sample holds a few counts of this clone. The chain is built from TRBV7-2 and TRBJ2-1; maybe TRBD1 (5 bases). Trimming left V 4 bases short and J 6 bases short, with 13 bases between. The germline gives CDR1 SGHTA, CDR2 FQGNSA. CDR3 size: 14 residues. CDR3 sequence: CASSSHTQGNEQFF. Written as DNA, the CDR3 is TGTGCCAGCAGCTCACATACTCAGGGCAATGAGCAGTTCTTC. Combining the CDR3 with reference TRBV7-2 and TRBJ2-1 gives the whole variable domain GAGVSQSPSNKVTEKGKDVELRCDPISGHTALYWYRQSLGQGLEFLIYFQGNSAPDKSGLPSDRFSAERTGGSVSTLTIQRTQQEDSAVYLCASSSHTQGNEQFFGPGTRLTVL.

This clone showed up just once. The J gene is TRBJ2-3, the V gene TRBV27; maybe TRBD2 (6 bases). Trimming took off 0 bases at V and 0 bases at J, with 10 bases between the two ends. This CDR3 spans 16 amino acids. The germline V gene encodes CDR1 MNHEY and CDR2 SMNVEV (reference sequence). CDR3 DNA: TGTGCCAGCAGTTTATCGATTAGCGGTAGCACAGATACGCAGTATTTT. This sequence encodes CASSLSISGSTDTQYF.

The chain has TRBV7-9 and TRBJ2-3, with 9 bases identical to TRBD2. CDR1 and CDR2 from the germline V gene are SEHNR and FQNEAQ (reference sequence). This CDR3 spans 16 amino acids. V lost 1 base and J lost 1; bases outside the gene matches: 3. CDR3 region: CASSLGSSGGTDTQYF. The CDR3 region has the DNA TGTGCCAGCAGCTTAGGGTCTAGCGGGGGCACAGATACGCAGTATTTT.

This clone came up a few times. Within the sample, other DNA sequences also encode this same CDR3. The J gene is TRBJ2-7, the V gene TRBV9; TRBD1 aligns across 7 bases. Unmatched junction bases numbered 6, after V lost 4 bases and J lost 2 bases. The CDR3 extends over 14 amino acids. The germline gives CDR1 SGDLS, CDR2 YYNGEE. The chain's CDR3 is CASSPGDRAYEQYF. CDR3 DNA sequence: TGTGCCAGCAGCCCAGGAGACAGGGCCTACGAGCAGTACTTC. Filled out from reference TRBV9 and TRBJ2-7, the complete variable domain reads DSGVTQTPKHLITATGQRVTLRCSPRSGDLSVYWYQQSLDQGLQFLIQYYNGEERAKGNILERFSAQQFPDLHSELNLSSLELGDSALYFCASSPGDRAYEQYFGPGTRLTVT.

The J gene is TRBJ2-5, the V gene TRBV7-2; tentative D call: TRBD1 (5 bases). V lost 4 bases to trimming and J lost 4 bases, with 13 bases between them. The CDR3 runs to 14 residues. Germline loops: CDR1 SGHTA, CDR2 FQGNSA. The CDR3 nucleotides read TGTGCCAGCAGCTCAGGGCCCGAGAGAGAGACCCAGTACTTC. It yields the protein CASSSGPERETQYF.

The rearrangement uses TRBV29-1 and TRBJ2-7; weak D call: TRBD2 (5 bases). The CDR3 consists of 12 residues. Germline V gene lookup returns CDR1 SQVTM and CDR2 ANQGSEA. The V end was cut by 0 bases, the J end by 2 bases, with 5 bases between. The CDR3 is CSVEEGAYEQYF. The CDR3 DNA is TGCAGCGTTGAAGAGGGAGCCTACGAGCAGTACTTC.

V gene TRBV18 combines with J gene TRBJ2-7, with D possibly matching TRBD2 (5 bases). Trimming removed 2 bases at V and 7 bases at J, with 12 bases between. The CDR3 loop spans 13 amino acids. Germline loops: CDR1 KGHSH, CDR2 LQKENI. The CDR3 nucleotides are TGTGCCAGCTCACCAGCGAGGGTGGGGGAGCAGTACTTC. This translates into CASSPARVGEQYF.

The V gene is TRBV19, the J gene TRBJ2-2, with 7 nucleotides matching TRBD2. The CDR3 spans 14 residues. Germline lookup yields CDR1 LNHDA and CDR2 SQIVND (reference sequence). Unmatched junction bases numbered 8, after V lost 5 bases and J lost 8 bases. As DNA, the CDR3 is TGTGCCAGTAGTCGCCTGGGGACTATTGGGGAGCTGTTTTTT. This codes for CASSRLGTIGELFF.

The CDR3 DNA is TGTGCCAGCAGCTTAGGAGACAGGGGGATCCGGACCCAGTACTTC. Translating gives CASSLGDRGIRTQYF. This rearrangement joins TRBV7-9 to TRBJ2-5, with 9 bases lining up with TRBD1. The CDR3 runs to 15 residues. CDR1 and CDR2 (germline): SEHNR, FQNEAQ (reference sequence). The V segment lost 1 base and the J segment 7 bases; nucleotides outside the gene matches: 7.

This clone turned up a few times. V is TRBV2 and J is TRBJ2-7, with 10 nucleotides matching TRBD2. V shed 4 bases and J 4 bases; nucleotides not matched to a gene: 4. Germline assignment: CDR1 SNHLY and CDR2 FYNNEI. The CDR3 has 14 amino acids. CDR3 DNA: TGTGCCAGCAGTGCACTAGCGGGACCTTACGAGCAGTACTTC. Amino acids: CASSALAGPYEQYF.

This clone occurred once. The J gene is TRBJ2-3, the V gene TRBV27, with 9 bases fitting TRBD1. Germline trimming cut 2 bases from V and 6 bases from J; bases unmatched to any gene: 9. Looked up from germline, CDR1 is MNHEY and CDR2 is SMNVEV (reference sequence). CDR3 length: 16 residues. CDR3 protein: CASSLVDRGPFDTQYF. In DNA form, the CDR3 reads TGTGCCAGCAGTTTAGTGGACAGGGGTCCCTTCGATACGCAGTATTTT.

This clone came up once. V is TRBV19 and J is TRBJ2-7; TRBD1 matches at 8 bases. CDR3 size: 15 residues. Unmatched junction bases numbered 8, after V lost 6 bases and J lost 1 base. The germline CDR1 and CDR2 sequences are LNHDA and SQIVND (reference sequence). CDR3 loop: CASSISTGESYEQYF. The CDR3, as DNA: TGTGCCAGTAGCATCTCGACAGGGGAGTCCTACGAGCAGTACTTC.

V and J are TRBV7-9 and TRBJ2-7; the match to TRBD1 covers 10 bases. V was pared by 3 bases and J by 0 bases, with 5 bases of the junction left unmatched. In germline, CDR1 is SEHNR, CDR2 FQNEAQ (reference sequence). The CDR3 is made up of 16 amino acids. The CDR3 is CASSLRGQGSSYEQYF. As DNA, the CDR3 is TGTGCCAGCAGCTTGCGGGGACAGGGGAGCTCCTACGAGCAGTACTTC.

The chain is built from TRBV3-1 (or the pseudogene TRBV3-2) and TRBJ2-1; 7 nucleotides agree with TRBD1. V dropped 4 bases and J dropped 3; count of bases not matched to a gene: 0. Looked up from germline, CDR1 is LGHDT and CDR2 is YNNKEL (reference sequence). This CDR3 comprises 13 residues. The CDR3 reads CASSRDSYNEQFF. CDR3 coding DNA: TGTGCCAGCAGCCGGGACAGCTACAATGAGCAGTTCTTC.

The chain joins TRBV2 to TRBJ2-1; D perhaps matches TRBD2 (5 bases). CDR3 length: 13 residues. From germline, CDR1 is SNHLY and CDR2 FYNNEI. V was trimmed by 4 bases and J by 8 bases, leaving 12 bases between them. Written as DNA, the CDR3 is TGTGCCAGCAGTGTAGCACTAGAGGATGAGCAGTTCTTC. Amino acid sequence: CASSVALEDEQFF.

The chain uses TRBV2 and TRBJ2-1; maybe TRBD2 (6 bases). Trimming stripped 3 bases from V and 4 bases from J, with 10 bases between. CDR3 length: 14 residues. Germline lookup yields CDR1 SNHLY and CDR2 FYNNEI. CDR3: CASSDGTAYNEQFF. DNA for the CDR3: TGTGCCAGCAGTGACGGGACTGCTTACAATGAGCAGTTCTTC.

The chain employs TRBV25-1 and TRBJ1-1; possible D gene TRBD1, 5 bases. Germline V gene data show CDR1 as MGHDK and CDR2 as SYGVNS. The length of the CDR3 is 15 residues. The V gene lost 5 bases and the J gene lost 0 bases, with 13 bases spanning the gap. The CDR3 DNA reads TGTGCCAGCAGTTCACCCCCAGGGCTGAACACTGAAGCTTTCTTT. Encoded protein: CASSSPPGLNTEAFF.

The CDR3 nucleotides are TGTGCCAGCAGCATCAGGACAGACCCACAAGAGACCCAGTACTTC. It yields the protein CASSIRTDPQETQYF. The J gene is TRBJ2-5, the V gene TRBV11-3; D possibly corresponds to TRBD1 (6 bases). V dropped 5 bases and J dropped 2 bases, with 15 bases sitting between them. Germline V gene sequence: CDR1 SGHNT, CDR2 YENEEA. The CDR3 covers 15 residues.

The chain is built from TRBV7-9 and TRBJ1-1; TRBD1 aligns across 8 bases. V shed 5 bases, J shed 1 base, and the junction held 6 bases outside the gene matches. The CDR3 contains 15 residues. Germline assignment: CDR1 SEHNR and CDR2 FQNEAQ (reference sequence). This CDR3 reads CASSIAGGGNTEAFF. The CDR3 DNA reads TGTGCCAGCAGCATTGCAGGGGGCGGGAACACTGAAGCTTTCTTT.

V and J are TRBV25-1 and TRBJ1-1; TRBD1 matches at 8 bases. Germline CDR1 is MGHDK and CDR2 is SYGVNS. The CDR3 is 14 amino acids. J lost 1 base, V lost 8 bases, and 6 bases had no gene match. DNA of the CDR3: TGTGCCAGCTCCGGGACAGGCTCGAACACTGAAGCTTTCTTT. It yields the protein CASSGTGSNTEAFF.